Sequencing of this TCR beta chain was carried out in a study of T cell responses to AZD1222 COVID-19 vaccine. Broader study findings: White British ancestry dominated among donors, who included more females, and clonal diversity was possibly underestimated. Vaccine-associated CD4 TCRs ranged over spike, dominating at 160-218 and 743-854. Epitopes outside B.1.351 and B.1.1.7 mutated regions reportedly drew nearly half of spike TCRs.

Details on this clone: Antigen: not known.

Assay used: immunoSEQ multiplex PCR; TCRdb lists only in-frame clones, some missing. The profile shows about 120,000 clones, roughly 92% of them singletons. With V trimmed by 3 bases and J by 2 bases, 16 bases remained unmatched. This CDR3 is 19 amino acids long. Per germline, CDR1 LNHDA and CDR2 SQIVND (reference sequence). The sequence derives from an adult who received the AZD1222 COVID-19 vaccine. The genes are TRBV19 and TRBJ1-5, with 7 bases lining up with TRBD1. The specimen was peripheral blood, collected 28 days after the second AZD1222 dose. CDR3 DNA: TGTGCCAGTAGTATTTCGTGGAGGGGGCGCGGGGTAGGCAATCAGCCCCAGCATTTT. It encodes CASSISWRGRGVGNQPQHF. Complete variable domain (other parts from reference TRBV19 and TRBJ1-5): DGGITQSPKYLFRKEGQNVTLSCEQNLNHDAMYWYRQDPGQGLRLIYYSQIVNDFQKGDIAEGYSVSREKKESFPLTVTSAQKNPTAFYLCASSISWRGRGVGNQPQHFGDGTRLSIL.